This section outlines one T cell receptor beta chain sequence together with its context. The J segment lost 5 bases and the V segment lost 3 bases, leaving 6 bases of the junction unmatched. CDR3 size: 14 residues. Per the germline V gene, CDR1 is LNHDA and CDR2 is SQIVND (reference sequence). Original data processing: Estimation of nucleated cell counts was performed using reference gene primer amplification. Generated by immunoSEQ multiplex PCR, the TCRdb table keeps only in-frame clones and is missing some. The V and J calls and clone size come from that table; D and trimming were worked out from the DNA. The sample has about 360,000 clones, about 90% seen once. This sample was included in a study of blood T cell repertoires in COVID-19. Overall study context: Whether acute or convalescent, the COVID-19 samples came from the United States, Italy and Spain.

The sequence came from a man aged 25 to 40 who had recovered from COVID-19. The chain joins TRBV19 to TRBJ1-2; 7 positions match TRBD1. The sequenced sample was PBMCs or T cells enriched from blood (not recorded which). The CDR3 region has the DNA TGTGCCAGTAGTATCAAGGGGGCGCGGTATGGCTACACCTTC. The encoded protein is CASSIKGARYGYTF. Full variable domain (rest looked up from reference TRBV19 and TRBJ1-2): DGGITQSPKYLFRKEGQNVTLSCEQNLNHDAMYWYRQDPGQGLRLIYYSQIVNDFQKGDIAEGYSVSREKKESFPLTVTSAQKNPTAFYLCASSIKGARYGYTFGSGTRLTVV.